Listed here are 2 T cell receptor beta chains from one sample, sequenced in a study of T cell responses to AZD1222 COVID-19 vaccine. Here immunoSEQ multiplex PCR was the method, and the copy in TCRdb shows in-frame clones only, minus some. The table shows some 130,000 clones, with just over 85% occurring only once. The source material was peripheral blood, sampled on day 0 of AZD1222 vaccination. The receptors here all came from an adult in good health.

This clone turned up a few times. The chain has TRBV28 and TRBJ2-7; no definite D call. Germline CDR1 reads MDHEN; CDR2 reads SYDVKM. The CDR3 is 16 residues long. Trimming shortened V by 3 bases and J by 0 bases, and 15 bases separated the two germline ends. The chain's CDR3 is CASSFGWSRVSYEQYF. In DNA, the CDR3 is TGTGCCAGCAGTTTCGGCTGGAGTAGAGTCTCCTACGAGCAGTACTTC.

The chain links TRBV10-1 to TRBJ2-7, with a tentative D call TRBD2 (5 bases). Germline V lookup: CDR1 WNHNN, CDR2 SYGVQD (reference sequence). V lost 3 bases and J 6 bases, leaving 15 bases between the germline ends. This CDR3 is 14 amino acids long. DNA for the CDR3: TGCGCCAGCAGTGAAGGCTTTAACCGGGGCGAGCAGTACTTC. Residues: CASSEGFNRGEQYF.